This T cell receptor beta chain was recovered during a study of blood T cell repertoires in COVID-19. Germline loops: CDR1 SGDLS, CDR2 YYNGEE. The CDR3 extends over 16 amino acids. V dropped 0 bases and J dropped 7; count of bases not matched to a gene: 6. Participants were placed into cohorts based on the clinical history they reported. All recovered Cohort 3 donors got two negative PCRs, got clearance, or saw symptom resolution. In the original analysis: Reference gene primer amplification gave estimated nucleated cell counts. TCRdb keeps only in-frame clones here, not all; method: immunoSEQ multiplex PCR. V and J calls plus clone size are reproduced from that table; the DNA served to infer D and trimming. The repertoire has around 180,000 clones, roughly 83% of them found once; the top ten carry more than 7.5%.

The sequenced sample was PBMCs or T cells enriched from blood (not recorded which). This chain joins TRBV9 and TRBJ2-5; 13 bases line up with TRBD2. The TCR originated in a woman aged 25 to 39 who had recovered from COVID-19. CDR3 region: CASSVGGTSGMGTQYF. The DNA of the CDR3 is TGTGCCAGCAGCGTAGGGGGGACTAGCGGGATGGGGACCCAGTACTTC.